In its sample, the clone carrying this T cell receptor (beta chain) was seen many times. Antigen: not known. This sample is drawn from a study of T cells in Graves' hyperthyroidism and ophthalmopathy. Turning to the study itself: At the time of initial diagnosis and before any treatment, peripheral blood was collected. Study outcomes and limitations: Most expanded thyroid clonotypes above 0.001 recurred in blood.

It was RNA transcripts that yielded the amplified TCR beta CDR3 regions. First-round RT-PCR with HTBI primers amplified the TCR CDR3 region. TCRdb analysed the multiplex PCR reads with MiXCR anew, one entry per CDR3 protein. Of more than 500,000 distinct CDR3 sequences in the sample, about 16% were seen once. Newly diagnosed hyperthyroidism patients aged 18 to 65 years had disease lasting under 2 months. Diagnostic decisions used clinical symptoms, serum thyroxine and TRAb, thyroid ultrasound and orbital computed tomography. The clonotype originates from a woman under 40 with Graves' hyperthyroidism. Sequenced sample: blood.

DNA for the CDR3: TGTGCCAGCAGGCAGGGGGCATATAATGAGCAGTTCTTC. It translates to CASRQGAYNEQFF. The chain couples TRBV6-1 to TRBJ2-1; 8 nucleotides align to TRBD1. The V gene's germline CDR1 is MNHNS and CDR2 SASEGT. The trim removed 6 bases at V and 7 bases at J, leaving 5 bases unmatched. The CDR3 has 13 residues.